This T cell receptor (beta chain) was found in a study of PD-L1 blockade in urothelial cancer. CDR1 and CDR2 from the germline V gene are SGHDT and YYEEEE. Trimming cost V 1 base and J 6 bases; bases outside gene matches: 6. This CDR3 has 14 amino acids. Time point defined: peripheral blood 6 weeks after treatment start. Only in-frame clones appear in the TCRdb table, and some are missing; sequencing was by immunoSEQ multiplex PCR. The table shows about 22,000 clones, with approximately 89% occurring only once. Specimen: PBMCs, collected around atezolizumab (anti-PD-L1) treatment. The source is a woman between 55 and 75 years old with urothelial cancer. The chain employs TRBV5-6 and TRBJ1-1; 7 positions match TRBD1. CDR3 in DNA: TGTGCCAGCAGCTTGCCTCTCCAGGGGGCTGAAGCTTTCTTT. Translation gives CASSLPLQGAEAFF.